This T cell receptor beta chain was retrieved from a study of blood T cell repertoires in COVID-19. Study as a whole: Both acute and convalescent COVID-19 samples were obtained from the United States, Italy and Spain. T cells, B-cell-depleted T cells, or PBMCs supplied cDNA or gDNA.

Per the original methods: Amplified reference gene primers provided the basis for estimating nucleated cell counts. Some clones are missing from TCRdb's copy, which holds only in-frame ones; the method was immunoSEQ multiplex PCR. V and J calls and clone size are as listed in that table; D and trimming were resolved from the DNA. The table includes about 17,000 clones, approximately 90% detected once. Sequenced sample: peripheral blood. The receptor comes from a man aged 50 or older with active COVID-19.

In DNA, the CDR3 is TGTGCCAGTAGGCCCGGACTAGGGGCCTACGAGCAGTACTTC. Translation gives CASRPGLGAYEQYF. The gene calls are TRBV19 and TRBJ2-7; 7 bases line up with TRBD2. The V gene's germline CDR1 is LNHDA and CDR2 SQIVND (reference sequence). This CDR3 is 14 amino acids long. Trimming at V came to 6 bases and at J to 2 bases, leaving 7 bases not matched to a gene.